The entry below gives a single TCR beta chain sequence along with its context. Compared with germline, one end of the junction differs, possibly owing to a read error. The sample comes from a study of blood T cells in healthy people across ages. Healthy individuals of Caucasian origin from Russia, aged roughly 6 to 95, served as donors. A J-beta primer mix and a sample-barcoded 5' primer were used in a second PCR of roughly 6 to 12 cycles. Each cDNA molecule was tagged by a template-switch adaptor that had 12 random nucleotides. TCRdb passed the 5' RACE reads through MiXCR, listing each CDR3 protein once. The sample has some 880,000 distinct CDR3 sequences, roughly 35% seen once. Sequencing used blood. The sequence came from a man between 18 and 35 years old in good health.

CDR3 amino acids: CAGSRDNEQYF. CDR3 coding DNA: TGTGCCGGCAGTCGGGACAATGAGCAGTACTTC. This chain joins TRBV6-5 and TRBJ2-5; maybe TRBD1 (6 bases). Germline V lookup: CDR1 MNHEY, CDR2 SVGAGI. The CDR3 length is 11 residues.